Below, 2 T cell receptor beta chains from the same sample are listed, as sequenced in a study of T-cell reconstitution after alpha-beta-depleted transplantation in children. Library preparation (for TCRbeta) was performed with unique molecular identifiers. A single record per CDR3 protein comes from TCRdb applying MiXCR to the PCR reads. The sample lists 700,000 to 950,000 distinct CDR3 sequences; about 16% were seen once. Here the sequenced sample was PBMCs, mostly from graft donor cells, taken 360 days after TCRalphabeta/CD19-depleted stem cell transplant. The source is a male patient aged 10 to 17 who had a stem cell transplant for acute lymphoblastic leukemia, so the T cells may come from the graft donor.

This clonotype was counted at least ten times. The rearrangement joins TRBV20-1 to TRBJ2-1; maybe TRBD2 (6 bases). Trimming left V 6 bases short and J 5 bases short, with 17 bases between. CDR1 and CDR2 from the germline V gene are DFQATT and SNEGSKA (reference sequence). The CDR3 has 14 amino acids. The CDR3 here is CSAIIGSGDNEQFF. DNA for the CDR3: TGCAGTGCCATAATCGGGAGTGGGGACAATGAGCAGTTCTTC.

V usage is TRBV2 and J usage is TRBJ2-3; 9 nucleotides match TRBD1. Germline-derived CDR1 and CDR2 are SNHLY and FYNNEI. The junction had 6 bases not matched to a gene; V was cut back by 5 bases and J by 3 bases. The CDR3 totals 15 residues. CDR3 nucleotides: TGTGCCAGCAGTTCAACAGGGGGCCGGACAGATACGCAGTATTTT. This translates into CASSSTGGRTDTQYF.